Following are 32 T cell receptor beta chains from one sample sequenced in a study of blood T cells in healthy people across ages. A second about 6 to 12 cycle PCR used barcoded and J-beta primers. Each CDR3 protein gets one entry after TCRdb re-called the 5' RACE reads with MiXCR. Counted here are about 970,000 distinct CDR3 sequences, roughly half occurring once; the ten biggest clones make up roughly a fifth. The specimen was blood. The receptor source for this set is a woman aged 55-69 years in good health.

This clonotype has more than one count but fewer than ten. The chain joins TRBV7-2 to TRBJ2-7; unclear D gene. The length of the CDR3 is 14 residues. The ends were cut back, 2 bases at V and 2 bases at J, with 10 bases in the middle. Per the germline V gene, CDR1 is SGHTA and CDR2 is FQGNSA. CDR3 sequence: CASSLRALTYEQYF. DNA for the CDR3: TGTGCCAGCAGCTTAAGGGCGTTAACCTACGAGCAGTACTTC.

The chain employs TRBV28 and TRBJ2-7, with D possibly being TRBD1 (5 bases). The CDR3 length is 17 residues. The germline V gene has CDR1 MDHEN and CDR2 SYDVKM. The ends were cut back, 4 bases at V and 2 bases at J, with 21 bases in the middle. CDR3 nucleotides: TGTGCCAGCAGTTCAGCCCCTCTCACACAGGAGACCTACGAGCAGTACTTC. It translates to CASSSAPLTQETYEQYF.

CDR3 sequence reads: CSAPWKRLLETQYF. CDR3 bases: TGCAGTGCCCCGTGGAAGCGCCTCCTGGAGACCCAGTACTTC. J is TRBJ2-5 and V is TRBV20-1; no clear D. Trimming removed 6 bases at V and 5 bases at J, with 19 bases between. Germline loops: CDR1 DFQATT, CDR2 SNEGSKA (reference sequence). The CDR3 runs to 14 residues.

In its sample, this clonotype was seen a few times. The V and J genes are TRBV11-2 and TRBJ2-4, with 7 bases lining up with TRBD1. This CDR3 is built from 23 residues. V gave up 2 bases and J gave up 1 base; unmatched junction bases: 26. Germline CDR1 and CDR2: SGHAT and FQNNGV. CDR3 amino acids: CASSLSSTYRDSRTTLAKNIQYF. DNA for the CDR3: TGTGCCAGCAGCTTATCATCGACCTACCGGGACAGCCGGACGACTCTGGCCAAAAACATTCAGTACTTC.

The rearrangement joins TRBV28 to TRBJ2-5, with 7 bases identical to TRBD2. CDR3 length: 14 residues. Germline trimming cut 5 bases from V and 7 bases from J; bases unmatched to any gene: 10. CDR1 and CDR2 from the germline V gene are MDHEN and SYDVKM. CDR3 DNA sequence: TGTGCCAGCAGTCCGGGACTACGGGGTTGGACCCAGTACTTC. Protein: CASSPGLRGWTQYF.

The CDR3 reads CASSLDPRGGTEAFF. The CDR3 DNA is TGTGCCAGCAGCCTCGACCCCAGGGGGGGAACTGAAGCTTTCTTT. This chain links TRBV9 with TRBJ1-1; 7 bases agree with TRBD1. Germline V gives CDR1 SGDLS, CDR2 YYNGEE. Trimming cost V 4 bases and J 5 bases; bases outside gene matches: 11. The CDR3 is made up of 15 amino acids.

A single count supports this clonotype. The J gene is TRBJ2-5, the V gene TRBV9; TRBD1 is a possible D gene (5 bases). Germline V gene lookup returns CDR1 SGDLS and CDR2 YYNGEE. The germline V and J ends were trimmed by 6 bases and 7 bases, with 22 bases remaining between them. The CDR3 runs 15 residues. The chain's CDR3 is CASTLQGVEEGTQYF. CDR3 sequence (DNA): TGTGCCAGCACCTTGCAAGGGGTAGAAGAAGGGACCCAGTACTTC.

The V and J genes are TRBV20-1 and TRBJ2-5; 10 bases line up with TRBD2. Matching the DNA end better, TRBJ2-7 makes the J call doubtful. This CDR3 has 16 amino acids. Germline assignment: CDR1 DFQATT and CDR2 SNEGSKA (reference sequence). The CDR3 bases are TGCAGTGCTAGCAAAATTCCGGGACTAGCGAACGACGAGCAGTACTTC. Protein sequence: CSASKIPGLANDEQYF.

This clonotype was seen a handful of times. This chain joins TRBV11-2 and TRBJ2-3, with 8 bases aligning to TRBD1. CDR3 length: 14 amino acids. Germline V gene sequence: CDR1 SGHAT, CDR2 FQNNGV. The V gene end was trimmed by 5 bases and the J gene end by 6 bases; junction bases not matched to a gene: 7. The CDR3 sequence is CASSHTHRGDTQYF. The CDR3 region has the DNA TGTGCCAGCAGCCACACGCACAGGGGGGATACGCAGTATTTT.

This clonotype was detected only a few times. V and J are TRBV7-9 and TRBJ1-1, with D possibly TRBD1 on 5 matching bases. V lost 0 bases and J 4 bases, leaving 9 bases between the germline ends. CDR1 and CDR2 from the germline V gene are SEHNR and FQNEAQ (reference sequence). This CDR3 has 14 residues. CDR3 region: CASSLAGGVTEAFF. CDR3 nucleotides: TGTGCCAGCAGCTTAGCTGGGGGAGTCACTGAAGCTTTCTTT.

This sequence joins TRBV20-1 and TRBJ2-7; the D gene is possibly TRBD2 (6 bases). This CDR3 has 12 amino acids. Germline CDR1 reads DFQATT; CDR2 reads SNEGSKA (reference sequence). With 3 bases removed from V and 3 bases from J, the gap between germline ends came to 9 bases. CDR3 sequence (DNA): TGCAGTGCTAGGGAGGGGTTCTACGAGCAGTACTTC. Residues: CSAREGFYEQYF.

The gene calls are TRBV18 and TRBJ1-5; D is ambiguous. The CDR3 sequence is 13 residues long. V was clipped by 11 bases and J by 3 bases, with 14 bases between them. Germline assignment: CDR1 KGHSH and CDR2 LQKENI. The CDR3 DNA sequence: TGTGCCTCCACCCCCGGGATCAATCAGCCCCAGCATTTT. It codes for CASTPGINQPQHF.

The chain uses TRBV3-1 and TRBJ1-2; a weak D match, TRBD1 (6 bases). This CDR3 is built from 17 residues. V lost 3 bases and J 4 bases, leaving 21 bases between the germline ends. Germline CDR1 and CDR2: LGHDT and YNNKEL (reference sequence). This chain's CDR3 is CASSHLGRQASSYGYTF. The DNA for the CDR3 is TGTGCCAGCAGCCACCTGGGCCGACAGGCCAGCAGCTATGGCTACACCTTC.

The chain has TRBV14 and TRBJ2-1, with TRBD2 identical over 8 bases. CDR1 and CDR2 (germline): SGHDN, FVKESK. The CDR3 is 14 amino acids. V lost 6 bases and J lost 15; bases outside the gene matches: 16. In nucleotides, the CDR3 is TGTGCCAGCAGGCAAATGGGCCCCGGACTAGCATCGTTCTTC. This encodes CASRQMGPGLASFF.

This clonotype turned up a few times. J is TRBJ2-4 and V is TRBV18, with D perhaps TRBD2 (6 bases). There are 11 residues in the CDR3. The V end was cut by 8 bases, the J end by 13 bases, with 15 bases between. The germline V gene encodes CDR1 KGHSH and CDR2 LQKENI. This chain's CDR3 is CASGTGEVQYF. Written as DNA, the CDR3 is TGTGCCAGCGGCACCGGGGAGGTGCAGTACTTC.

The CDR3: CASRKGLAGTDTQYF. DNA of the CDR3: TGTGCCAGCAGAAAAGGACTAGCGGGCACAGATACGCAGTATTTT. The chain uses TRBV7-8 and TRBJ2-3, with 10 positions matching TRBD2. The CDR3 runs 15 residues. V shed 6 bases, J shed 1 base, and the junction held 4 bases outside the gene matches. From germline, CDR1 is SGHVS and CDR2 FQNEAQ. The full variable domain, in which reference TRBV7-8 and TRBJ2-3 provide the parts outside the CDR3, is GAGVSQSPRYKVAKRGQDVALRCDPISGHVSLFWYQQALGQGPEFLTYFQNEAQLDKSGLPSDRFFAERPEGSVSTLKIQRTQQEDSAVYLCASRKGLAGTDTQYFGPGTRLTVL.

This clonotype appeared a few times. The chain combines TRBV3-1 with TRBJ2-4, with 9 bases fitting TRBD1. The germline gives CDR1 LGHDT, CDR2 YNNKEL (reference sequence). Unmatched junction bases numbered 5, after V lost 1 base and J lost 7 bases. CDR3 length equals 15 residues. CDR3 bases: TGTGCCAGCAGCCAAGTGGGACAGGGTTTGAACATTCAGTACTTC. This translates into CASSQVGQGLNIQYF.

This clonotype was observed a handful of times. The J gene is TRBJ1-5, the V gene TRBV27; D perhaps matches TRBD1 (5 bases). The CDR3 covers 13 residues. Trimming shortened V by 6 bases and J by 5 bases, and 11 bases separated the two germline ends. The germline V gene encodes CDR1 MNHEY and CDR2 SMNVEV (reference sequence). The CDR3 is CASSLTVHQPQHF. The CDR3 DNA reads as TGTGCCAGCAGCTTGACAGTCCATCAGCCCCAGCATTTT.

The rearrangement uses TRBV7-6 and TRBJ2-7; 7 positions match TRBD2. Germline V CDR1 and CDR2: SGHVS, FNYEAQ. Germline trimming cut 5 bases from V and 0 bases from J; bases unmatched to any gene: 4. The CDR3 runs 14 residues. Here the CDR3 DNA reads TGTGCCAGCAGCCACCGGACTAGCTCCTACGAGCAGTACTTC. This sequence encodes CASSHRTSSYEQYF.

This clonotype was counted between two and nine times. This chain links TRBV7-9 with TRBJ2-1, with a possible D match to TRBD2 (5 bases). The CDR3 extends over 16 amino acids. Germline V gene data show CDR1 as SEHNR and CDR2 as FQNEAQ (reference sequence). Between the trimmed V and J ends, which lost 4 bases and 5 bases, there was a span of 18 bases. Written as DNA, the CDR3 is TGTGCCAGCAGCTCCCCGGCCGCCGGGAAGGACAATGAGCAGTTCTTC. The encoded protein is CASSSPAAGKDNEQFF.

This chain links TRBV7-2 with TRBJ2-2; D is tentatively TRBD1 or TRBD2 (5 bases each). The CDR3 covers 16 residues. CDR1 is SGHTA and CDR2 is FQGNSA in the germline V gene. Between the trimmed V and J ends, which lost 3 bases and 2 bases, there was a span of 13 bases. The DNA for the CDR3 is TGTGCCAGCAGCTTTAATTACGGGGCTAACACCGGGGAGCTGTTTTTT. Its protein product is CASSFNYGANTGELFF.

A few counts support this clonotype. The chain carries TRBV12-3 or TRBV12-4 and TRBJ2-6, with TRBD1 identical over 9 bases. V gave up 6 bases and J gave up 2 bases; unmatched junction bases: 11. This CDR3 spans 18 amino acids. CDR3 residues: CASSCRDRACTGANVLTF. The CDR3 DNA reads as TGTGCCAGCAGCTGCCGGGACAGGGCCTGTACTGGGGCCAACGTCCTGACTTTC.

The chain joins TRBV4-3 to TRBJ2-7; D possibly corresponds to TRBD2 (6 bases). Trimming pared 3 bases from V and 7 bases from J, leaving 22 bases between. Germline CDR1 is LGHNA and CDR2 is YSLEER. The CDR3 is made up of 16 amino acids. CDR3: CASSHLITGTLNEQYF. The CDR3 DNA reads TGCGCCAGCAGCCACCTCATCACCGGGACTCTCAATGAGCAGTACTTC.

In its sample, this clonotype was seen a few times. This chain uses TRBV20-1 with TRBJ2-3; D ambiguous. The length of the CDR3 is 15 residues. The germline CDR1 and CDR2 sequences are DFQATT and SNEGSKA (reference sequence). Trimming pared 3 bases from V and 1 base from J, leaving 14 bases between. The chain's CDR3 is CSAREYRRGTDTQYF. CDR3 DNA sequence: TGCAGTGCTAGGGAGTACCGAAGGGGCACAGATACGCAGTATTTT.

The J gene is TRBJ2-1, the V gene TRBV13; 9 nucleotides line up with TRBD1. The CDR3 runs 14 residues. CDR1 is PRHDT and CDR2 is FYEKMQ in the germline V gene (reference sequence). V was pared by 5 bases and J by 7 bases, with 6 bases of the junction left unmatched. The CDR3 protein is CASSIRTGANEQFF. As DNA, the CDR3 is TGTGCCAGCAGCATCCGGACAGGGGCGAATGAGCAGTTCTTC.

In this sample, this clonotype turned up a few times. V and J are TRBV12-3 or TRBV12-4 and TRBJ2-7, with D tentatively TRBD1 (6 bases). This CDR3 is built from 15 residues. With 1 base removed from V and 4 bases from J, the gap between germline ends came to 14 bases. The DNA of the CDR3 is TGTGCCAGCAGTTTAGTGGACAGCCTGGGGTACGAGCAGTACTTC. It yields the protein CASSLVDSLGYEQYF.

The chain carries TRBV12-3 or TRBV12-4 and TRBJ2-4, with D perhaps TRBD1 or TRBD2 (6 bases each). V was clipped by 0 bases and J by 6 bases, with 15 bases between them. The CDR3 runs to 16 residues. The CDR3 reads CASSLAGARRGNIQYF. CDR3 in DNA: TGTGCCAGCAGTTTAGCGGGGGCCAGGAGGGGAAACATTCAGTACTTC.

The V call is TRBV20-1, the J call TRBJ1-6; 10 bases are a match to TRBD1. Germline V gene lookup returns CDR1 DFQATT and CDR2 SNEGSKA (reference sequence). The V segment lost 1 base and the J segment 6 bases; nucleotides outside the gene matches: 6. The CDR3 has 16 residues. The CDR3 sequence: CSARVFGTGANSPLHF. The CDR3, as DNA: TGCAGTGCTAGAGTATTTGGGACAGGGGCTAATTCACCCCTCCACTTT.

This clonotype has only a few counts. A much larger clone differs by one base, so this may be a read error. The chain links TRBV29-1 to TRBJ2-1; D not certain. The J call may be mistaken, given a closer DNA end match to TRBJ2-7. This CDR3 has 10 residues. CDR1 is SQVTM and CDR2 is ANQGSEA in the germline V gene. The CDR3 DNA follows: TGCAGCGTTGAGAGCAATGAGCAGTACTTC. This codes for CSVESNEQYF.

The V gene is TRBV3-1, the J gene TRBJ2-4, with D possibly matching TRBD2 (5 bases). From germline, CDR1 is LGHDT and CDR2 YNNKEL (reference sequence). Trimming pared 6 bases from V and 13 bases from J, leaving 13 bases between. This CDR3 is 11 amino acids long. CDR3 in amino acids: CASSEAREQYF. CDR3 DNA sequence: TGTGCCAGCAGTGAGGCTAGGGAGCAGTACTTC.

There are many counts of this clonotype. This chain links TRBV28 with TRBJ2-7; 7 positions match TRBD1. Per the germline V gene, CDR1 is MDHEN and CDR2 is SYDVKM. Trimming cost V 4 bases and J 1 base; bases outside gene matches: 1. There are 13 residues in the CDR3. CDR3 coding DNA: TGTGCCAGCAGTTGGGACAGTTCCTACGAGCAGTACTTC. Its translation: CASSWDSSYEQYF.

This chain links TRBV7-2 with TRBJ1-4, with TRBD1 as a possible D gene (6 bases). Germline V gene lookup returns CDR1 SGHTA and CDR2 FQGNSA. Trimming cost V 6 bases and J 8 bases, with 16 bases left between them. CDR3 length: 14 amino acids. For the CDR3, the DNA is TGTGCCAGCAGGCCTGGACAGATTAAGGAAAAACTGTTTTTT. This codes for CASRPGQIKEKLFF.